The 9 T cell receptor beta chains presented below share a single source sample, sequenced in a study of T-cell reconstitution after alpha-beta-depleted transplantation in children. A TCRbeta library incorporating unique molecular identifiers was prepared. TCRdb used MiXCR to reprocess the PCR reads, holding one entry per CDR3 protein. Of about 420,000 distinct CDR3 sequences listed, 15% to 20% are singletons. This sample comprised PBMCs, mostly from graft donor cells, obtained 360 days after TCRalphabeta/CD19-depleted stem cell transplant. The receptors derive from a boy under two years old who had a stem cell transplant for Wiskott-Aldrich syndrome, so the T cells may come from the graft donor.

In its sample, this clonotype was seen many times. This chain uses TRBV6-4 with TRBJ1-1; 11 nucleotides agree with TRBD1. The CDR3 covers 15 residues. Losses at the gene ends were 2 bases for V and 3 bases for J; bases not matched to a gene: 2. The germline V gene encodes CDR1 MRHNA and CDR2 SNTAGT. The CDR3 is CASSDVDRGHTEAFF. DNA for the CDR3: TGTGCCAGCAGTGACGTGGACAGGGGGCACACTGAAGCTTTCTTT.

This rearrangement joins TRBV6-2 or TRBV6-3 to TRBJ2-2; 11 positions match TRBD2. Germline assignment: CDR1 MNHEY and CDR2 SVGEGT. V lost 5 bases to trimming and J lost 5 bases; unmatched junction nucleotides: 16. The CDR3 sequence is 19 residues long. The CDR3 spells CASSTLLAIAGGPTGELFF. Written as DNA, the CDR3 is TGTGCCAGCAGTACCCTGTTGGCCATAGCGGGAGGGCCGACCGGGGAGCTGTTTTTT.

The sample holds a few counts of this clonotype. J is TRBJ2-7 and V is TRBV6-1, with D unresolved. This CDR3 contains 14 residues. V was trimmed by 1 base and J by 2 bases, leaving 9 bases between them. Germline V gene data show CDR1 as MNHNS and CDR2 as SASEGT. CDR3: CASSEDRAAYEQYF. The CDR3, as DNA: TGTGCCAGCAGTGAAGATAGGGCCGCCTACGAGCAGTACTTC.

This clonotype showed up just a few times. The gene calls are TRBV5-1 and TRBJ2-7, with D perhaps matching TRBD1 or TRBD2 (5 bases each). Trimming took off 0 bases at V and 1 base at J, with 11 bases between the two ends. The CDR3 extends over 15 amino acids. From germline, CDR1 is SGHRS and CDR2 YFSETQ. The CDR3 is CASSLARGRSYEQYF. The DNA for the CDR3 is TGCGCCAGCAGCTTGGCCCGGGGCCGGTCCTACGAGCAGTACTTC.

The sample holds many counts of this clonotype. The chain has TRBV7-9 and TRBJ1-2; TRBD1 aligns across 10 bases. The V gene end was trimmed by 5 bases and the J gene end by 8 bases; junction bases not matched to a gene: 8. There are 14 residues in the CDR3. Germline V gene data show CDR1 as SEHNR and CDR2 as FQNEAQ (reference sequence). CDR3 sequence (DNA): TGTGCCAGCAGCCCGGGACAGGGGATGGGGGGCTACACCTTC. Its protein is CASSPGQGMGGYTF.

The chain uses TRBV14 and TRBJ1-2, with D hard to call. Germline V gives CDR1 SGHDN, CDR2 FVKESK. The CDR3 totals 15 residues. The ends were cut back, 3 bases at V and 0 bases at J, with 11 bases in the middle. This chain's CDR3 is CASSQRLPSNYGYTF. DNA of the CDR3: TGTGCCAGCAGCCAGCGGTTGCCTTCTAACTATGGCTACACCTTC.

This clonotype was detected only a few times. The V and J genes are TRBV20-1 and TRBJ2-7, with TRBD2 identical over 11 bases. The V gene's germline CDR1 is DFQATT and CDR2 SNEGSKA (reference sequence). This CDR3 has 14 residues. Trimming at V came to 6 bases and at J to 0 bases, leaving 4 bases not matched to a gene. The CDR3 DNA is TGCAGTGCCCTACTAGCGGGGGTCTCCTACGAGCAGTACTTC. Residues: CSALLAGVSYEQYF.

The chain recombines TRBV20-1 with TRBJ2-5; D is unresolved. The germline CDR1 and CDR2 sequences are DFQATT and SNEGSKA (reference sequence). This CDR3 is built from 10 residues. V dropped 7 bases and J dropped 7 bases, with 10 bases sitting between them. CDR3 DNA sequence: TGCAGTGTAACATCTGTGACCCAGTACTTC. Protein sequence: CSVTSVTQYF.

This clonotype was seen ten or more times. The genes are TRBV20-1 and TRBJ2-1; D is undetermined. Trimming pared 0 bases from V and 6 bases from J, leaving 12 bases between. This CDR3 is 14 amino acids long. Looked up from germline, CDR1 is DFQATT and CDR2 is SNEGSKA (reference sequence). The CDR3 protein is CSARDLWVSNEQFF. CDR3 coding DNA: TGCAGTGCTAGAGATCTTTGGGTATCCAATGAGCAGTTCTTC.